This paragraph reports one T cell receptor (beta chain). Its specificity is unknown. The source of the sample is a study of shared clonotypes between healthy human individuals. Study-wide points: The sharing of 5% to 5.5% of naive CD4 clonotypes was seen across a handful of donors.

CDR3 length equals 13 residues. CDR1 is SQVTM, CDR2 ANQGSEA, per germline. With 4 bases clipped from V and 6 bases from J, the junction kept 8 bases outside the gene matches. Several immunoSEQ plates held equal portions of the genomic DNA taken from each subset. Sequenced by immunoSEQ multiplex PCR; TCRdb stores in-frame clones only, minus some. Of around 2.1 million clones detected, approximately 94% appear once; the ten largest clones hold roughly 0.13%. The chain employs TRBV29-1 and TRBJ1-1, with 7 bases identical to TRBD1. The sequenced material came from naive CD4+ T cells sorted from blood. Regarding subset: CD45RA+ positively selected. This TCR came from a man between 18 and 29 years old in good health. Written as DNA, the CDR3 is TGCAGCGTTGGACAGGGACAGTTGTCTGAAGCTTTCTTT. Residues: CSVGQGQLSEAFF.